The clone carrying this TCR beta chain was detected a few times. The V gene lost 1 base and the J gene lost 7 bases, with 7 bases spanning the gap. This CDR3 is 12 amino acids long. CDR1 PRHDT and CDR2 FYEKMQ come from the germline V gene (reference sequence). In the original workflow: Nucleated cell counts were estimated from reference gene primer amplification. TCRdb keeps only in-frame clones here, not all; method: immunoSEQ multiplex PCR. Clone size and V and J calls were adopted from that table, with D and trimming inferred from the DNA. The table lists approximately 68,000 clones, approximately 82% of them singletons, with about 15% in the top ten. The sample is drawn from a study of blood T cell repertoires in COVID-19. Study-level background: From the United States, Italy and Spain came samples of acute and convalescent COVID-19. T cells, B-cell-depleted T cells, or PBMCs provided the cDNA or gDNA that served as material.

The chain carries TRBV13 and TRBJ1-2; D ambiguous. The receptor comes from a man aged 80 or over with active COVID-19. Sample: peripheral blood. The CDR3 reads CASSLVRSGYTF. For the CDR3, the DNA is TGTGCCAGCAGCTTAGTGCGATCTGGCTACACCTTC.